The 4 T cell receptor beta chains reported below all come from one sample, sequenced in a study of CD8 T cells in Susac syndrome. Reverse transcription of roughly 0.45 to 1 ug RNA was carried out with random hexamers. TCRdb itself ran the immunoSEQ multiplex PCR reads through MiXCR, one entry per CDR3 protein. The repertoire has 140,000 or so distinct CDR3 sequences, roughly 94% of them found once; the top ten carry nearly 0.085%. Sequencing used CD4+ T cells from PBMCs. These receptors all stem from a human donor in good health.

The chain joins TRBV5-6 to TRBJ1-2; unclear D gene. Deletions cut 0 bases from V and 0 bases from J, with 3 bases between. This CDR3 is built from 13 residues. Germline CDR1 SGHDT, CDR2 YYEEEE. As DNA, the CDR3 is TGTGCCAGCAGCTTGGGGGCTAACTATGGCTACACCTTC. As protein: CASSLGANYGYTF.

The chain combines TRBV20-1 with TRBJ2-7; TRBD2 matches at 8 bases. The V segment lost 6 bases and the J segment 3 bases; nucleotides outside the gene matches: 10. Germline-derived CDR1 and CDR2 are DFQATT and SNEGSKA (reference sequence). The CDR3 is 14 residues long. The CDR3: CSARETSGSYEQYF. The CDR3 nucleotides read TGCAGTGCCCGTGAAACTAGCGGTAGCTACGAGCAGTACTTC.

The gene calls are TRBV7-9 and TRBJ2-3; TRBD1 matches at 8 bases. This CDR3 is 16 amino acids long. Germline values: CDR1 SEHNR, CDR2 FQNEAQ (reference sequence). J was trimmed by 4 bases and V by 4 bases; bases with no gene match: 10. Here the CDR3 reads CASSSVLAGGADTQYF. The CDR3 DNA is TGTGCCAGCAGCTCGGTCCTGGCAGGGGGCGCAGATACGCAGTATTTT.

The chain recombines TRBV20-1 with TRBJ2-6; 11 bases match TRBD1. CDR1 DFQATT and CDR2 SNEGSKA come from the germline V gene (reference sequence). This CDR3 has 15 residues. With V trimmed by 3 bases and J by 3 bases, 1 base remained unmatched. Written as DNA, the CDR3 is TGCAGTGCTAGGGACAGGGGGCGTGGGGCCAACGTCCTGACTTTC. It codes for CSARDRGRGANVLTF.